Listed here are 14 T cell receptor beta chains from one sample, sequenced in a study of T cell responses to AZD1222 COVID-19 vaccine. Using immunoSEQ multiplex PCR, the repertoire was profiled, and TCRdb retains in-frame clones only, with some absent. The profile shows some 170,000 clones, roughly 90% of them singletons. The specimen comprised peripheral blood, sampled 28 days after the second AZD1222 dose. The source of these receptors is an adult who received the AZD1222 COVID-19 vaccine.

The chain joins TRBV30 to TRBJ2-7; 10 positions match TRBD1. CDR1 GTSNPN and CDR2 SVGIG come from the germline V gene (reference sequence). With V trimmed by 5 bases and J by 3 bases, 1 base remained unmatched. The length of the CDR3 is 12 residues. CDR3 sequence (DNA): TGTGCCTGGGGGACAGGGGTCTACGAGCAGTACTTC. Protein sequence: CAWGTGVYEQYF.

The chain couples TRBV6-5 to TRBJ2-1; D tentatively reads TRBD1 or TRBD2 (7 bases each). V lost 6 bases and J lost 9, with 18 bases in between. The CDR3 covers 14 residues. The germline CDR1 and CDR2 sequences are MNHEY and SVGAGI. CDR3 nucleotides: TGTGCCAGCAGGTCTACAGGGGAGGGGAGTGAGCAGTTCTTC. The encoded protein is CASRSTGEGSEQFF.

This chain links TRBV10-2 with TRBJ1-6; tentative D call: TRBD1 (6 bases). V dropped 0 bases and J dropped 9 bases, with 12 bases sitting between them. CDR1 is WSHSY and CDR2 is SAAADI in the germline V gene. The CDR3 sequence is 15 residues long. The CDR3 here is CASSESLGASSPLHF. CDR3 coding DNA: TGCGCCAGCAGTGAGTCCCTGGGGGCAAGTTCACCCCTCCACTTT.

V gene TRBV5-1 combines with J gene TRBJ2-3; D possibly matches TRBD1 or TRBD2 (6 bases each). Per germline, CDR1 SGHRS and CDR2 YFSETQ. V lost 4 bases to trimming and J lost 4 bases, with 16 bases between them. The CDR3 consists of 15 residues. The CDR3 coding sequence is TGCGCCAGCAGCGTCGGGGGCGGCGGGGCAGATACGCAGTATTTT. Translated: CASSVGGGGADTQYF.

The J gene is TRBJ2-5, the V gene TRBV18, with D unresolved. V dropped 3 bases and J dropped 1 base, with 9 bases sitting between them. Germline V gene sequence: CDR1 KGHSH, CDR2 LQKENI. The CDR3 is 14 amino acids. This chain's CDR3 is CASSPSVVQETQYF. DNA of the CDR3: TGTGCCAGCTCACCTTCGGTTGTCCAAGAGACCCAGTACTTC.

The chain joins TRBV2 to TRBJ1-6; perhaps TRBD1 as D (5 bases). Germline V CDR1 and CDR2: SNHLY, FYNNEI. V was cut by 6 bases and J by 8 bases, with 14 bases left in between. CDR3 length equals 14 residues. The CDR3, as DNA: TGTGCCAGCAGGCTAGACAGCGAGCATTCACCCCTCCACTTT. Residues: CASRLDSEHSPLHF.

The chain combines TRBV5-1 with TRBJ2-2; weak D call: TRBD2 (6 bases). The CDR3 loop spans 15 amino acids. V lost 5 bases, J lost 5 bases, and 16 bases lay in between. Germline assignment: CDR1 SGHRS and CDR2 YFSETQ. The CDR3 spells CASRGGVDRTGELFF. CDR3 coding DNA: TGCGCCAGCAGGGGGGGAGTTGATCGGACCGGGGAGCTGTTTTTT.

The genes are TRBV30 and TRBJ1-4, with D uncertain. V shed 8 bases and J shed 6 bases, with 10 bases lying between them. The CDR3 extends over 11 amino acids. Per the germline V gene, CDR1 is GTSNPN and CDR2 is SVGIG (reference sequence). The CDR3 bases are TGTGCCCTAGAAACCGATGAAAAACTGTTTTTT. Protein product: CALETDEKLFF.

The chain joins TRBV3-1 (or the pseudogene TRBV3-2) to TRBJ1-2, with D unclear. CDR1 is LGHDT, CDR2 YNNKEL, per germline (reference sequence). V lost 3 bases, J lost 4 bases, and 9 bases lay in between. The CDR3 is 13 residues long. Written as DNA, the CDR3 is TGTGCCAGCAGCCACAAAGGGTTCTATGGCTACACCTTC. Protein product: CASSHKGFYGYTF.

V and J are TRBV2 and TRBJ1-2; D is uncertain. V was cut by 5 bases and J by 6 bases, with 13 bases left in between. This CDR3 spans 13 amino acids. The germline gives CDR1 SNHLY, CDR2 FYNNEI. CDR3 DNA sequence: TGTGCCAGCAGTTCTAGGACCTATGATGGCTACACCTTC. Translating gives CASSSRTYDGYTF. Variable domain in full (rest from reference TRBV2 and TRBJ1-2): EPEVTQTPSHQVTQMGQEVILRCVPISNHLYFYWYRQILGQKVEFLVSFYNNEISEKSEIFDDQFSVERPDGSNFTLKIRSTKLEDSAMYFCASSSRTYDGYTFGSGTRLTVV.

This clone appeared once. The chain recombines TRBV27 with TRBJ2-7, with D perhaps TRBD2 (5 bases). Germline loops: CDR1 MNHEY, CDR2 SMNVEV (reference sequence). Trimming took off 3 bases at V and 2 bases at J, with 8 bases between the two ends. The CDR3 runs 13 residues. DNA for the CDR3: TGTGCCAGCAGTTTCGGGGTGACCTACGAGCAGTACTTC. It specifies CASSFGVTYEQYF.

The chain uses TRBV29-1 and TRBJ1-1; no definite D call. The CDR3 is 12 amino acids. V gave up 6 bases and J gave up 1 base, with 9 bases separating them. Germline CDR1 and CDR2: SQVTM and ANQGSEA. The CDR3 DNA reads TGCAGCGTAATAGATTCGAACACTGAAGCTTTCTTT. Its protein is CSVIDSNTEAFF. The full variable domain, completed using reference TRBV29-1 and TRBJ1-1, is SAVISQKPSRDICQRGTSLTIQCQVDSQVTMMFWYRQQPGQSLTLIATANQGSEATYESGFVIDKFPISRPNLTFSTLTVSNMSPEDSSIYLCSVIDSNTEAFFGQGTRLTVV.

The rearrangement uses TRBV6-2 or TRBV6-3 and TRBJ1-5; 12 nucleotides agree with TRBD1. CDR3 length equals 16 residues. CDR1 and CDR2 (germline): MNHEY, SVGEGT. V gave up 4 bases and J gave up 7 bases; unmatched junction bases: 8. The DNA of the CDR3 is TGTGCCAGCAGTTCCTGGGGGACAGGGGGCAGGCAGCCCCAGCATTTT. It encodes CASSSWGTGGRQPQHF.

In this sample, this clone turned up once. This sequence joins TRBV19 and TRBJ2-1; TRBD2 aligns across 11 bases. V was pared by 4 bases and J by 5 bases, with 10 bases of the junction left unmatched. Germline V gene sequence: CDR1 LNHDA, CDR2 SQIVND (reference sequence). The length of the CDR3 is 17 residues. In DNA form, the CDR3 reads TGTGCCAGTAGTAGGCTAGCGGGGGGTTCCACCAACAATGAGCAGTTCTTC. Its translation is CASSRLAGGSTNNEQFF.